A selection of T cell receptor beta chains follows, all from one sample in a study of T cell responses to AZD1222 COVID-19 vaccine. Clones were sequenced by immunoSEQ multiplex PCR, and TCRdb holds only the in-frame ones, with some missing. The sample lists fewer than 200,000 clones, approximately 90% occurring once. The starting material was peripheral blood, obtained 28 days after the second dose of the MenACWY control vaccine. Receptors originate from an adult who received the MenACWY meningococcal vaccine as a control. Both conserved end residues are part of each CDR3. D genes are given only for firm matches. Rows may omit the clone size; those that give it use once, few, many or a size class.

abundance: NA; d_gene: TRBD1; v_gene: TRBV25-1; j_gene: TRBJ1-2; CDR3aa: CASAQSGQIYGYTF; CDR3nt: TGTGCCAGCGCTCAATCGGGACAGATCTATGGCTACACCTTC
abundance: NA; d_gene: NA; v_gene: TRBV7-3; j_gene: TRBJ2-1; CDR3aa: CASSRDFGGEQFF; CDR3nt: TGTGCCAGCAGCCGGGACTTTGGGGGCGAGCAGTTCTTC
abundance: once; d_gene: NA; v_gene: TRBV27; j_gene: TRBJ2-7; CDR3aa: CASSQSIASLSYEQYF; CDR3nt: TGTGCCAGCAGTCAATCCATAGCGTCACTCTCCTACGAGCAGTACTTC
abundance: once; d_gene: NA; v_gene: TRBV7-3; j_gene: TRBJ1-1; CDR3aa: CASSLQGNTEAFF; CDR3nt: TGTGCCAGCAGCTTACAGGGTAACACTGAAGCTTTCTTT
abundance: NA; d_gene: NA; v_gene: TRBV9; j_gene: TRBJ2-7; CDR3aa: CASSQGPGSSYEQYF; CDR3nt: TGTGCCAGCAGTCAAGGACCAGGGAGCTCCTACGAGCAGTACTTC
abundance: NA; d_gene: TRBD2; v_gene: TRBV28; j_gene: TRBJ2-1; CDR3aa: CASSWRGDNEQFF; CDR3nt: TGTGCCAGCAGCTGGCGGGGGGACAATGAGCAGTTCTTC
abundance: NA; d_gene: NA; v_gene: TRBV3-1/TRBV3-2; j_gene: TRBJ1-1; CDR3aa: CASSSRGGRNTEAFF; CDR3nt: TGTGCCAGCAGCTCCCGGGGAGGGAGAAACACTGAAGCTTTCTTT
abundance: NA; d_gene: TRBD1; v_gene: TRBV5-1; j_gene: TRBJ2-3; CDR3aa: CASSWGPGQGVSDTQYF; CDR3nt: TGCGCCAGCAGCTGGGGACCGGGACAGGGAGTATCAGATACGCAGTATTTT
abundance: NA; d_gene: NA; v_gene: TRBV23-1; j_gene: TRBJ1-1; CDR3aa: CASSHWTALNTEAFF; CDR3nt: TGCGCCAGCAGTCACTGGACAGCTTTGAACACTGAAGCTTTCTTT
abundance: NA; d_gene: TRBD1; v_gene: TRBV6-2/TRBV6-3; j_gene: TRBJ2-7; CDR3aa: CASSQTGNPYEQYF; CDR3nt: TGTGCCAGCAGCCAGACAGGGAATCCCTACGAGCAGTACTTC
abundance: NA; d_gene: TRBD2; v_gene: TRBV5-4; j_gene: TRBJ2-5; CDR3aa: CASSSGARLAGGRETQYF; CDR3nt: TGTGCCAGCAGCTCCGGGGCACGCCTAGCGGGAGGCAGGGAGACCCAGTACTTC
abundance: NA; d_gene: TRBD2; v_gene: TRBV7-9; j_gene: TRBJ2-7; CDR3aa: CASSLYSRTSPHEQYF; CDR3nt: TGTGCCAGCAGCTTATACTCCCGGACTAGCCCCCACGAGCAGTACTTC
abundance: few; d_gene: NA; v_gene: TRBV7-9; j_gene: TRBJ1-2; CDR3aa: CASSQILIHSGPDGYGYTF; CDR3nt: TGTGCCAGCAGCCAGATATTGATACATTCAGGGCCCGATGGCTATGGCTACACCTTC
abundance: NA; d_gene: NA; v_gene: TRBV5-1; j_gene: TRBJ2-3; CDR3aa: CASSLVPGGGDTQYF; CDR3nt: TGCGCCAGCAGCTTGGTTCCAGGTGGAGGAGATACGCAGTATTTT
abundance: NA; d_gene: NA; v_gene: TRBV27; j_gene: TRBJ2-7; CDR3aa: CASRSGAEQYF; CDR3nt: TGTGCCAGCAGGTCAGGGGCCGAGCAGTACTTC
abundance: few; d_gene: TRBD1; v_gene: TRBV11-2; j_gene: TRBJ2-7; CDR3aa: CASSLDQPRTGPYEQYF; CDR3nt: TGTGCCAGCAGCTTAGATCAACCCCGGACAGGACCGTACGAGCAGTACTTC
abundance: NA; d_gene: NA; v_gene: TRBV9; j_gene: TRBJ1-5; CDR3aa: CASSVGGRVNQPQHF; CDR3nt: TGTGCCAGCAGCGTAGGAGGGAGGGTCAATCAGCCCCAGCATTTT
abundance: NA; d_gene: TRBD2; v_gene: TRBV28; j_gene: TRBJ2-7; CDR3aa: CASSLIGLAGRLEQYF; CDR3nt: TGTGCCAGCAGTTTAATTGGGCTAGCGGGAAGACTCGAGCAGTACTTC
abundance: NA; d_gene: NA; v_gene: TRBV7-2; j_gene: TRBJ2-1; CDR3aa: CASSLVRGANEQFF; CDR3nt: TGTGCCAGCAGCTTAGTTCGGGGGGCTAATGAGCAGTTCTTC
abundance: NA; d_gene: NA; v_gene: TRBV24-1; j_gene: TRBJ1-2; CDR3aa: CATSEGAGINYGYTF; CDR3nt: TGTGCCACCAGTGAGGGGGCAGGGATTAACTATGGCTACACCTTC
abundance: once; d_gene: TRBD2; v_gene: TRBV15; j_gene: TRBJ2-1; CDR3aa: CATSRDQAGGYSEQFF; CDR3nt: TGTGCCACCAGCAGAGATCAGGCGGGAGGGTACAGTGAGCAGTTCTTC
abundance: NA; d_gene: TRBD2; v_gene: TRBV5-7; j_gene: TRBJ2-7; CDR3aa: CASSPAGDHSYEQYF; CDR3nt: TGTGCCAGCAGCCCCGCGGGGGACCACTCCTACGAGCAGTACTTC
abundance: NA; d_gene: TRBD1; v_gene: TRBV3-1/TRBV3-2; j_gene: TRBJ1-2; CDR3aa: CASSRDRTNYGYTF; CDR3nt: TGTGCCAGCAGTCGGGACAGAACTAACTATGGCTACACCTTC
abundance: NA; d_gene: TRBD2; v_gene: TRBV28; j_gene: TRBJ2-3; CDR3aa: CASSTAGGPHGTQYF; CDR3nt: TGTGCCAGCTCAACAGCGGGGGGCCCCCACGGTACGCAGTATTTT
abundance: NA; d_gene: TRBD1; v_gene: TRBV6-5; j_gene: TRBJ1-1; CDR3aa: CASSYSGTGGAFF; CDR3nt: TGTGCCAGCAGTTACTCAGGGACAGGGGGAGCTTTCTTT
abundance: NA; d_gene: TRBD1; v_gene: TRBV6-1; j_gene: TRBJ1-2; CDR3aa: CASSDPGQGGGYTF; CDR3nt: TGTGCCAGCAGTGATCCCGGACAGGGGGGTGGCTACACCTTC
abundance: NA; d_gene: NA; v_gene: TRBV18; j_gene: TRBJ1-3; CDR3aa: CASSPSTGFSGNTIYF; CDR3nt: TGTGCCAGCTCACCTTCAACAGGGTTTTCTGGAAACACCATATATTTT
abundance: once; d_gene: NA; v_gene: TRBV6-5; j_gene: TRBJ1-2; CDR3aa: CASSYSLTGPNYGYTF; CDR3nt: TGTGCCAGCAGTTACTCGTTGACAGGACCCAACTATGGCTACACCTTC
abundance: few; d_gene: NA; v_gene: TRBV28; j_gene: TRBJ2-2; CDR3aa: CASIPTHTGELFF; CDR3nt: TGTGCCAGCATCCCCACTCACACCGGGGAGCTGTTTTTT
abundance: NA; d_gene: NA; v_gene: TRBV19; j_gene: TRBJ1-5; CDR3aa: CASRRTVRNQPQHF; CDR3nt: TGTGCCAGTAGGCGGACAGTGCGGAATCAGCCCCAGCATTTT
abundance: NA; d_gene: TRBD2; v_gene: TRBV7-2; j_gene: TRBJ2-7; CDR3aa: CASSLGGLAEGYEQYF; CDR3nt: TGTGCCAGCAGCTTGGGGGGACTAGCGGAAGGTTACGAGCAGTACTTC
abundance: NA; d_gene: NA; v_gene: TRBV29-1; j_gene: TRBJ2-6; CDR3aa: CSVEVDTSSYFSGANVLTF; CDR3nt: TGCAGCGTTGAAGTGGACACCTCTTCCTACTTCTCTGGGGCCAACGTCCTGACTTTC
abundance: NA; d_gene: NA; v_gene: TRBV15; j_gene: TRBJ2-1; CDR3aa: CATSPTGINEQFF; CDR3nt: TGTGCCACCAGCCCTACGGGAATCAATGAGCAGTTCTTC
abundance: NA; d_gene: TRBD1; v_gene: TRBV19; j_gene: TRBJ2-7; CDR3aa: CATQGAGEQYF; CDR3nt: TGTGCCACTCAGGGGGCAGGTGAGCAGTACTTC
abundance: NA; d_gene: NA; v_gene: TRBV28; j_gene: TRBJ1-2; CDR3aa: CASSFAGLGYTF; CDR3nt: TGTGCCAGCAGTTTTGCAGGGCTGGGCTACACCTTC
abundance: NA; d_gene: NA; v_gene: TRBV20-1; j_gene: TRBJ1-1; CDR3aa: CSANVAEAFF; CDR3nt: TGCAGTGCTAACGTGGCTGAAGCTTTCTTT
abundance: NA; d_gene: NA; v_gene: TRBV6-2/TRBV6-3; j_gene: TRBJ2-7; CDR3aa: CASSYADGLPSYEQYF; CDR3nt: TGTGCCAGCAGTTACGCAGATGGACTACCCTCCTACGAGCAGTACTTC
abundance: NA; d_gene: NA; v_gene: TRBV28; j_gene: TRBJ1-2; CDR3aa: CASSVKVAGGYTF; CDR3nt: TGTGCCAGCTCTGTCAAGGTCGCCGGTGGCTACACCTTC
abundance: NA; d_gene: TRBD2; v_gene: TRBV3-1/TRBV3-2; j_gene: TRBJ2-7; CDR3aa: CASSQVPVLVGGYEQYF; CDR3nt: TGTGCCAGCAGCCAAGTCCCCGTCCTAGTCGGGGGGTACGAGCAGTACTTC
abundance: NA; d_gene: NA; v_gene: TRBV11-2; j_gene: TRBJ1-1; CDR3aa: CASSSGVSTEAFF; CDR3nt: TGTGCCAGCAGCTCAGGGGTAAGCACTGAAGCTTTCTTT
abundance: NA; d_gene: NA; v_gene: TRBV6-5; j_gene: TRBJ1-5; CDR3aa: CASSISRGNQPQHF; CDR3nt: TGTGCCAGCAGTATCTCGAGGGGGAATCAGCCCCAGCATTTT
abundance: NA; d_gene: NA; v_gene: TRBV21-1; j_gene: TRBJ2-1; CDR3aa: CASSKDVGSEQFF; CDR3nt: TGTGCCAGCAGCAAAGATGTAGGGAGCGAGCAGTTCTTC
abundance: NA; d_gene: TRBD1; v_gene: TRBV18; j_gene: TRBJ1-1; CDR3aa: CASSPDRMNTEAFF; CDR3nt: TGTGCCAGCTCACCGGACAGGATGAACACTGAAGCTTTCTTT
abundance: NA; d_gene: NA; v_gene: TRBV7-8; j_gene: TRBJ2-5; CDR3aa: CASSPETSSQETQYF; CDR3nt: TGTGCCAGCAGCCCCGAGACGTCTTCCCAAGAGACCCAGTACTTC
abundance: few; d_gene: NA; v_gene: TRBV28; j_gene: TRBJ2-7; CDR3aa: CASRLFRGPSRSYEQYF; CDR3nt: TGTGCCAGCAGACTCTTTCGGGGGCCCTCCCGCTCCTACGAGCAGTACTTC
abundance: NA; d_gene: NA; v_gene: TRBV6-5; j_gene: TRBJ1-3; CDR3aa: CASSDPGAGNTIYF; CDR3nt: TGTGCCAGCAGCGACCCAGGGGCTGGAAACACCATATATTTT
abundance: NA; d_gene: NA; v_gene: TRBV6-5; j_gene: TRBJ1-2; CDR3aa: CASRVAGTATYGYTF; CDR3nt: TGTGCCAGCAGAGTCGCGGGGACCGCGACCTATGGCTACACCTTC
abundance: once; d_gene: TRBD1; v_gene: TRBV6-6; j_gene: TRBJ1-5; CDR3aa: CASSLLQGASGNQPQHF; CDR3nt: TGTGCCAGCAGTCTATTACAGGGGGCAAGTGGCAATCAGCCCCAGCATTTT
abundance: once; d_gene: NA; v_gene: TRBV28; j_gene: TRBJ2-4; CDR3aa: CASLAGGENIQYF; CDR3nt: TGTGCCAGCCTTGCCGGGGGAGAAAACATTCAGTACTTC
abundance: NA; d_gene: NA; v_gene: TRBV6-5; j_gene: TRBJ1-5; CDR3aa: CASSVTGTVEPQHF; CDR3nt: TGTGCCAGCAGCGTAACAGGTACGGTGGAGCCCCAGCATTTT
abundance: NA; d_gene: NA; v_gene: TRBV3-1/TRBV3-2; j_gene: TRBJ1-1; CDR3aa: CASSQDRRNTEAFF; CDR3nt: TGTGCCAGCAGCCAAGACCGGAGGAACACTGAAGCTTTCTTT
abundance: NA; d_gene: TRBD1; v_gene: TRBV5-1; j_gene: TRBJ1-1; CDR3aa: CASSSYTTGGGTEAFF; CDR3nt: TGCGCCAGCAGCTCCTACACGACAGGGGGAGGCACTGAAGCTTTCTTT
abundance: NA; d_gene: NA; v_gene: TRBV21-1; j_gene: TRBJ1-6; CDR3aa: CASSTRRGSYNSPLHF; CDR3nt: TGTGCCAGCAGCACGCGTAGGGGCTCCTATAATTCACCCCTCCACTTT
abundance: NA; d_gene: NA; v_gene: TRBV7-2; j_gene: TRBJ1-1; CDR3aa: CASSVQGNTEAFF; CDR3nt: TGTGCCAGCAGCGTACAGGGGAACACTGAAGCTTTCTTT
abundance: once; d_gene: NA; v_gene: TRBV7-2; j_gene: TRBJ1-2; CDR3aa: CASSLGSANYGYTF; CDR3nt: TGTGCCAGCAGCTTAGGATCAGCTAACTATGGCTACACCTTC
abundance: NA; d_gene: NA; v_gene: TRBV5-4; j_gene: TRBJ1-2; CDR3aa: CASSLDTSGNYGYTF; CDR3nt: TGTGCCAGCAGCTTGGACACCTCAGGGAACTATGGCTACACCTTC
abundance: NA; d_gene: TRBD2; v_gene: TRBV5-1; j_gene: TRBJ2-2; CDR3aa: CASSTLAGGNTGELFF; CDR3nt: TGCGCCAGCAGCACCCTAGCGGGAGGGAACACCGGGGAGCTGTTTTTT
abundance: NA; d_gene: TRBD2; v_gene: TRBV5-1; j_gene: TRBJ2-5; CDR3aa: CASSLIAGGPGETQYF; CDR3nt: TGCGCCAGCAGCTTGATTGCGGGAGGGCCTGGGGAGACCCAGTACTTC
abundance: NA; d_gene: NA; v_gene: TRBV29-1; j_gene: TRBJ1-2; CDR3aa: CSAAYNYGYTF; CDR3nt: TGCAGCGCCGCCTATAACTATGGCTACACCTTC
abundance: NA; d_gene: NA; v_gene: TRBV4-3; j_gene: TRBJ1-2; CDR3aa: CASSQNPGLANYGYTF; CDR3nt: TGCGCCAGCAGCCAAAACCCAGGGCTAGCTAACTATGGCTACACCTTC